Listed here are 23 T cell receptor beta chains from one sample, sequenced in a study of a mutant IDH1 vaccine in newly diagnosed glioma. Time point noted: week 11, during vaccination. The vaccine gave 300 ug of a 20-mer mutant IDH1 peptide subcutaneously per dose. Antigen specificity for these receptors is unknown. Measured with immunoSEQ multiplex PCR; TCRdb has only the in-frame clones, and not every one. This sample has roughly 61,000 clones, with over 70% found just once. The sample in question was PBMCs, obtained from a glioma patient whose treatment included an IDH1 peptide vaccine. The source is a man aged 45 to 65 with glioma.

V gene TRBV28 combines with J gene TRBJ2-7; D possibly corresponds to TRBD1 (6 bases). The CDR3 runs to 14 residues. V gave up 3 bases and J gave up 1 base, with 10 bases separating them. In germline, CDR1 is MDHEN, CDR2 SYDVKM. CDR3 DNA: TGTGCCAGCAGTTTCAGGGGCCCTTCCTACGAGCAGTACTTC. Translation gives CASSFRGPSYEQYF.

A few counts support this clone. The gene calls are TRBV15 and TRBJ1-5, with D perhaps TRBD1 (5 bases). This CDR3 comprises 14 residues. Germline CDR1 and CDR2: LNHNV and YYDKDF (reference sequence). Between the trimmed V and J ends, which lost 3 bases and 5 bases, there was a span of 11 bases. The CDR3 DNA follows: TGTGCCACCAGCAGTGCGTTGGGGGATCAGCCCCAGCATTTT. Translating gives CATSSALGDQPQHF.

The DNA of the CDR3 is TGTGCCAGCAGTTACTCGGTGGGACAAGAGACCCAGTACTTC. This codes for CASSYSVGQETQYF. V gene TRBV6-6 combines with J gene TRBJ2-5; unclear D gene. The CDR3 contains 14 residues. Germline CDR1 and CDR2: MNHNY and SVGAGI (reference sequence). Trimming took 0 bases from V and 2 from J, leaving 7 bases between them.

The chain combines TRBV11-3 with TRBJ2-1; TRBD2 matches at 9 bases. The junction had 7 bases not matched to a gene; V was cut back by 0 bases and J by 7 bases. Germline-derived CDR1 and CDR2 are SGHNT and YENEEA. This CDR3 contains 16 residues. The CDR3 sequence: CASSLDRLAALNEQFF. The CDR3 bases are TGTGCCAGCAGCTTAGACAGACTAGCGGCGTTGAATGAGCAGTTCTTC.

This chain connects TRBV5-8 to TRBJ2-3, with D possibly being TRBD1 or TRBD2 (5 bases each). The length of the CDR3 is 13 residues. V was shortened by 2 bases and J by 6 bases, with 10 bases between the two germline ends. The germline CDR1 and CDR2 sequences are SGHTS and YDEGEE. The chain's CDR3 is CASSFPGTDTQYF. The CDR3 bases are TGTGCCAGCAGCTTTCCTGGGACGGATACGCAGTATTTT.

The gene calls are TRBV7-2 and TRBJ1-3; D not resolved. Trimming left V 8 bases short and J 0 bases short, with 17 bases between. The CDR3 loop spans 16 amino acids. Germline CDR1 is SGHTA and CDR2 is FQGNSA. Here the CDR3 DNA reads TGTGCCAGCTCCCTTGATTCGGCCAGCTCTGGAAACACCATATATTTT. Protein: CASSLDSASSGNTIYF.

The rearrangement joins TRBV11-1 to TRBJ2-7; 12 nucleotides line up with TRBD2. CDR3 length: 18 residues. V lost 1 base, J lost 2 bases, and 9 bases stayed unmatched. Germline V gene lookup returns CDR1 SGHAT and CDR2 FQDESV (reference sequence). The CDR3 sequence: CASSLDGRGTSGPYEQYF. DNA for the CDR3: TGTGCCAGCAGCTTAGACGGCAGGGGGACTAGCGGGCCCTACGAGCAGTACTTC.

CDR3 DNA sequence: TGCGCCAGCAGCCAGCGACAGGGGGCTGAGGATGAAAAACTGTTTTTT. Translating it yields CASSQRQGAEDEKLFF. This chain joins TRBV4-1 and TRBJ1-4, with 10 bases fitting TRBD1. The V and J ends lost 3 bases and 6 bases, in that order; junction bases with no gene match: 7. The V gene's germline CDR1 is MGHRA and CDR2 YSYEKL. The CDR3 is 16 residues long.

This clone showed up just a few times. The chain couples TRBV2 to TRBJ1-1, with a tentative D call TRBD1 (6 bases). V lost 7 bases and J 8 bases, leaving 8 bases between the germline ends. Germline CDR1 SNHLY, CDR2 FYNNEI. The CDR3 spans 10 residues. The CDR3 nucleotides are TGTGCCAGCATCGGGACAGAAGCTTTCTTT. Residues: CASIGTEAFF.

This clone was observed a few times. The chain employs TRBV10-3 and TRBJ1-1; D gene unclear. V dropped 3 bases and J dropped 1 base, with 6 bases sitting between them. This CDR3 is built from 13 residues. The germline CDR1 and CDR2 sequences are ENHRY and SYGVKD. CDR3 residues: CAISDSGNTEAFF. CDR3 DNA sequence: TGTGCCATCAGTGACTCGGGGAACACTGAAGCTTTCTTT.

This clone was seen more than once but under ten times. The rearrangement links TRBV9 to TRBJ2-7, with 8 positions matching TRBD1. CDR3 length: 15 amino acids. J gave up 2 bases and V 0 bases, and 4 bases lay outside the gene matches. The germline V gene has CDR1 SGDLS and CDR2 YYNGEE. CDR3 in amino acids: CASSVEAQGAYEQYF. CDR3 coding DNA: TGTGCCAGCAGCGTAGAGGCACAGGGGGCCTACGAGCAGTACTTC.

V is TRBV6-6 and J is TRBJ2-3, with 11 positions matching TRBD1. The ends lost 8 bases at V and 6 bases at J; junction bases unmatched: 13. Germline V gene sequence: CDR1 MNHNY, CDR2 SVGAGI (reference sequence). The CDR3 consists of 16 residues. In nucleotides, the CDR3 is TGTGCCAGCGGGCGGGACAGGGGGTGGTCGATTGATACGCAGTATTTT. Its translation: CASGRDRGWSIDTQYF.

This chain uses TRBV7-6 with TRBJ1-1, with D unresolved. Deletions cut 3 bases from V and 5 bases from J, with 10 bases between. The CDR3 length is 13 residues. In germline, CDR1 is SGHVS, CDR2 FNYEAQ. The CDR3 nucleotides are TGTGCCAGCAGCTTTGGGAGGGAAACTGAAGCTTTCTTT. Protein sequence: CASSFGRETEAFF.

This chain joins TRBV5-4 and TRBJ1-5; D remains ambiguous. The V gene's germline CDR1 is SGHNT and CDR2 YYREEE (reference sequence). The CDR3 has 13 residues. Trimming cost V 4 bases and J 3 bases, with 8 bases left between them. CDR3 loop: CASSTGPNQPQHF. CDR3 sequence (DNA): TGTGCCAGCAGCACCGGACCCAATCAGCCCCAGCATTTT.

The chain recombines TRBV2 with TRBJ2-3, with 8 bases aligning to TRBD1. The trim removed 7 bases at V and 5 bases at J, leaving 8 bases unmatched. Germline V gene sequence: CDR1 SNHLY, CDR2 FYNNEI. CDR3 length: 14 amino acids. The CDR3 region is CASIQGQGKDTQYF. In DNA form, the CDR3 reads TGTGCCAGCATTCAAGGACAGGGAAAAGATACGCAGTATTTT.

The chain has TRBV5-4 and TRBJ2-3, with 11 bases fitting TRBD2. Trimming removed 3 bases from V and 4 bases from J; junction bases left unmatched: 1. Germline V CDR1 and CDR2: SGHNT, YYREEE (reference sequence). This CDR3 comprises 14 residues. The CDR3 nucleotides are TGTGCCAGCAGCTCTAGCGGGAGGTCAGATACGCAGTATTTT. Protein: CASSSSGRSDTQYF. The whole variable domain, filled in from reference TRBV5-4 and TRBJ2-3, reads ETGVTQSPTHLIKTRGQQVTLRCSSQSGHNTVSWYQQALGQGPQFIFQYYREEENGRGNFPPRFSGLQFPNYSSELNVNALELDDSALYLCASSSSGRSDTQYFGPGTRLTVL.

This chain joins TRBV7-9 and TRBJ1-5, with 8 bases lining up with TRBD1. V was pared by 2 bases and J by 2 bases, with 8 bases of the junction left unmatched. There are 17 residues in the CDR3. Per the germline V gene, CDR1 is SEHNR and CDR2 is FQNEAQ (reference sequence). CDR3 in DNA: TGTGCCAGCAGCTTATACCTCAGGGGGCCAGGCAATCAGCCCCAGCATTTT. Protein sequence: CASSLYLRGPGNQPQHF.

V and J are TRBV7-2 and TRBJ2-3, with TRBD1 matching over 9 bases. With 5 bases clipped from V and 6 bases from J, the junction kept 6 bases outside the gene matches. Germline V gives CDR1 SGHTA, CDR2 FQGNSA. The CDR3 has 14 residues. The CDR3 reads CASSDGQGWDTQYF. CDR3 coding DNA: TGTGCCAGCAGCGACGGACAGGGGTGGGATACGCAGTATTTT.

CDR3 DNA sequence: TGTGCCAGTAGTATCCCCAATCAGCCCCAGCATTTT. This codes for CASSIPNQPQHF. This chain links TRBV19 with TRBJ1-5; D not resolved. V lost 3 bases, J lost 3 bases, and 3 bases lay in between. The CDR3 consists of 12 residues. CDR1 is LNHDA and CDR2 is SQIVND in the germline V gene (reference sequence).

This chain uses TRBV2 with TRBJ2-7; 9 bases are a match to TRBD2. The V segment lost 7 bases and the J segment 4 bases; nucleotides outside the gene matches: 8. The CDR3 loop spans 14 amino acids. Germline V lookup: CDR1 SNHLY, CDR2 FYNNEI. The CDR3 DNA reads TGTGCCAGCATTATGACTAGCGGAGGGTACGAGCAGTACTTC. Protein product: CASIMTSGGYEQYF. Full variable domain (remainder filled in from reference TRBV2 and TRBJ2-7): EPEVTQTPSHQVTQMGQEVILRCVPISNHLYFYWYRQILGQKVEFLVSFYNNEISEKSEIFDDQFSVERPDGSNFTLKIRSTKLEDSAMYFCASIMTSGGYEQYFGPGTRLTVT.

This rearrangement joins TRBV7-2 to TRBJ1-5; 7 nucleotides align to TRBD1. The CDR3 contains 15 residues. Germline CDR1 SGHTA, CDR2 FQGNSA. The trim removed 5 bases at V and 5 bases at J, leaving 9 bases unmatched. The CDR3 coding sequence is TGTGCCAGCAGCCGGGGGGGAGGGGGCGATCAGCCCCAGCATTTT. Translating gives CASSRGGGGDQPQHF.

This clone was counted between two and nine times. The chain carries TRBV7-2 and TRBJ2-5; either TRBD1 or TRBD2 may supply D (5 bases each). This CDR3 spans 13 amino acids. Between the trimmed V and J ends, which lost 5 bases and 1 base, there was a span of 8 bases. The V gene's germline CDR1 is SGHTA and CDR2 FQGNSA. The CDR3 DNA follows: TGTGCCAGCAGCCCCGGGGCCCAAGAGACCCAGTACTTC. Residues: CASSPGAQETQYF.

V usage is TRBV19 and J usage is TRBJ2-2; D may be TRBD2 (6 bases). CDR1 is LNHDA, CDR2 SQIVND, per germline (reference sequence). The length of the CDR3 is 15 residues. Trimming removed 4 bases at V and 6 bases at J, with 15 bases between. The CDR3 sequence: CASSRDRERAGELFF. CDR3 DNA sequence: TGTGCCAGTAGTAGGGACCGAGAGCGGGCCGGGGAGCTGTTTTTT. Variable domain in full (rest from reference TRBV19 and TRBJ2-2): DGGITQSPKYLFRKEGQNVTLSCEQNLNHDAMYWYRQDPGQGLRLIYYSQIVNDFQKGDIAEGYSVSREKKESFPLTVTSAQKNPTAFYLCASSRDRERAGELFFGEGSRLTVL.